The entry below gives a single T cell receptor (beta chain) sequence along with its context. Antigen: not known. The table came from immunoSEQ multiplex PCR; TCRdb's copy has only in-frame clones and leaves some out. Of around 90,000 clones listed, nearly 90% are singletons. The CDR3 runs to 14 residues. Trimming removed 4 bases at V and 5 bases at J, with 14 bases between. CDR1 and CDR2 from the germline V gene are SNHLY and FYNNEI. The sample originates from a study of T cell responses to AZD1222 COVID-19 vaccine. Study-wide background: Pooled in the analysis were second doses at about 4 or about 12 weeks. Study observations and caveats: Nearly half of the spike-specific TCRs reportedly recognize variant regions that carry no mutations. At baseline, just 6 or 7 AZD1222 recipients tested seropositive. Donors were chiefly white British, with a greater number of females, and clonal diversity was perhaps underestimated.

The genes are TRBV2 and TRBJ1-1, with a tentative D call TRBD1 (6 bases). The TCR was taken from an adult in good health. Here the sequenced sample was peripheral blood, taken on day 0 of AZD1222 vaccination. Written as DNA, the CDR3 is TGTGCCAGCAGTGTGTGGGGGGGCCGGACTGAAGCTTTCTTT. Translating it yields CASSVWGGRTEAFF.